Listed below are T cell receptor beta chains from one sample, sequenced in a study of Graves' ophthalmopathy and Graves' hyperthyroidism. TCRdb re-analysed the multiplex PCR reads in MiXCR, keeping a single row per CDR3 protein. Of approximately 330,000 distinct CDR3 sequences in the sample, 17% are singletons; the top ten hold approximately 13%. Material for sequencing was peripheral blood. These receptors came from an adult man with Graves' ophthalmopathy. CDR3s include the opening cysteine and the closing phenylalanine or tryptophan. Each record gives: J gene, CDR3 length, clone size, D gene, V gene, CDR3 DNA, CDR3 protein. A D gene is named only where the DNA matches it firmly. Size is stated for part of the rows, as once, few or many counts, or as a class when the clone is expanded.

J gene: TRBJ2-5
CDR3 length: 15
clone size: many
D gene: .
V gene: TRBV20-1
CDR3 DNA: TGCAGTGCTTTAGAGGCCTCGGGGGCTGTAGAGACCCAGTACTTC
CDR3 protein: CSALEASGAVETQYF

J gene: TRBJ1-1
CDR3 length: 12
clone size: many
D gene: .
V gene: TRBV6-1
CDR3 DNA: TGTGCCAGCAGCCGTGGGGACACTGAAGCTTTCTTT
CDR3 protein: CASSRGDTEAFF

J gene: TRBJ1-1
CDR3 length: 15
clone size: many
D gene: TRBD1
V gene: TRBV6-2/TRBV6-3
CDR3 DNA: TGTGCCAGCAGTTCCCCCGGGACAGGGTTGAGTGAAGCTTTCTTT
CDR3 protein: CASSSPGTGLSEAFF

J gene: TRBJ2-7
CDR3 length: 15
clone size: many
D gene: .
V gene: TRBV24-1
CDR3 DNA: TGTGCCACCAGTGATTTGGCCAGAGGTACCTACGAGCAGTACTTC
CDR3 protein: CATSDLARGTYEQYF

J gene: TRBJ2-5
CDR3 length: 13
clone size: many
D gene: TRBD1
V gene: TRBV20-1
CDR3 DNA: TGCAGTGCTTCCGACAGGGCAGGAGAGACCCAGTACTTC
CDR3 protein: CSASDRAGETQYF

J gene: TRBJ1-5
CDR3 length: 13
clone size: many
D gene: .
V gene: TRBV11-2
CDR3 DNA: TGTGCCAGCAGCAAGGAAGGGATTCAGCCCCAGCATTTT
CDR3 protein: CASSKEGIQPQHF

J gene: TRBJ1-6
CDR3 length: 13
clone size: many
D gene: .
V gene: TRBV12-3/TRBV12-4
CDR3 DNA: TGTGCCAGCAGTCTCAAAAGTCGGTCACCCCTCCACTTT
CDR3 protein: CASSLKSRSPLHF

J gene: TRBJ1-1
CDR3 length: 14
clone size: many
D gene: TRBD1
V gene: TRBV18
CDR3 DNA: TGTGCCAGCTCACCTGGCCAGGGGGGCCCTGAAGCTTTCTTT
CDR3 protein: CASSPGQGGPEAFF

J gene: TRBJ2-5
CDR3 length: 16
clone size: many
D gene: .
V gene: TRBV24-1
CDR3 DNA: TGTGCCACCAGTGATTCTCCGGGACAAATTGTGGAGACCCAGTACTTC
CDR3 protein: CATSDSPGQIVETQYF

J gene: TRBJ2-2
CDR3 length: 17
clone size: many
D gene: .
V gene: TRBV2
CDR3 DNA: TGTGCCAGCAGTGAATTTCGGGTCGGGCAGAACACCGGGGAGCTGTTTTTT
CDR3 protein: CASSEFRVGQNTGELFF

J gene: TRBJ2-1
CDR3 length: 14
clone size: many
D gene: .
V gene: TRBV6-5
CDR3 DNA: TGTGCCAGCAGTTACGATCAGACCTACAATGAGCAGTTCTTC
CDR3 protein: CASSYDQTYNEQFF

J gene: TRBJ1-2
CDR3 length: 15
clone size: many
D gene: .
V gene: TRBV7-8
CDR3 DNA: TGTGCCAGCAGCACCAAGGCCTTAGCTAACTATGGCTACACCTTC
CDR3 protein: CASSTKALANYGYTF

J gene: TRBJ2-3
CDR3 length: 20
clone size: many
D gene: TRBD1
V gene: TRBV6-2/TRBV6-3
CDR3 DNA: TGTGCCAGCAGTTACTCGACCGGGACAGGGGTATCGAGCTTTGCAGATACGCAGTATTTT
CDR3 protein: CASSYSTGTGVSSFADTQYF

J gene: TRBJ1-5
CDR3 length: 13
clone size: many
D gene: .
V gene: TRBV30
CDR3 DNA: TGTGCCTGGAGTATGAGGGGCAATCAGCCCCAGCATTTT
CDR3 protein: CAWSMRGNQPQHF

J gene: TRBJ1-2
CDR3 length: 14
clone size: .
D gene: .
V gene: TRBV28
CDR3 DNA: TGTGCCAGCAGTTTCCGGACGGAGCGCCGTGGCTACACCTTC
CDR3 protein: CASSFRTERRGYTF

J gene: TRBJ2-7
CDR3 length: 15
clone size: many
D gene: .
V gene: TRBV6-1
CDR3 DNA: TGTGCCAGCCTCCTCACTCCGGGACTGTACTACGAGCAGTACTTC
CDR3 protein: CASLLTPGLYYEQYF

J gene: TRBJ2-7
CDR3 length: 15
clone size: many
D gene: .
V gene: TRBV28
CDR3 DNA: TGTGCCAGCAGTTCTAGGGACCAGGCCTCCTACGAGCAGTACTTC
CDR3 protein: CASSSRDQASYEQYF

J gene: TRBJ2-7
CDR3 length: 14
clone size: many
D gene: .
V gene: TRBV7-2
CDR3 DNA: TGTGCCAGCAGCCAGGTCCCCCCGTTCTACGAGCAGTACTTC
CDR3 protein: CASSQVPPFYEQYF

J gene: TRBJ2-7
CDR3 length: 15
clone size: .
D gene: .
V gene: TRBV2
CDR3 DNA: TGTGCCAGCAGTCATGACCCCGCGGGCTCCTACGAGCAGTACTTC
CDR3 protein: CASSHDPAGSYEQYF

J gene: TRBJ1-5
CDR3 length: 17
clone size: many
D gene: TRBD1
V gene: TRBV12-3/TRBV12-4
CDR3 DNA: TGTGCCAGCAGTGTTCGACAGGGGGCTTCTAGCAATCAGCCCCAGCATTTT
CDR3 protein: CASSVRQGASSNQPQHF

J gene: TRBJ1-2
CDR3 length: 11
clone size: many
D gene: .
V gene: TRBV2
CDR3 DNA: TGTGCCAGCAGTGAAGATTATGGCTACACCTTC
CDR3 protein: CASSEDYGYTF

J gene: TRBJ1-6
CDR3 length: 15
clone size: many
D gene: .
V gene: TRBV28
CDR3 DNA: TGTGCCAGCAGTTTAAGCAGGGATTATAATTCACCCCTCCACTTT
CDR3 protein: CASSLSRDYNSPLHF

J gene: TRBJ2-2
CDR3 length: 15
clone size: many
D gene: .
V gene: TRBV14
CDR3 DNA: TGTGCCAGCAGCCAAGTACGGCGTGGCACCGGGGAGCTGTTTTTT
CDR3 protein: CASSQVRRGTGELFF

J gene: TRBJ2-5
CDR3 length: 15
clone size: .
D gene: TRBD2
V gene: TRBV2
CDR3 DNA: TGTGCCAGCAGTGAAGGACTAGCGAGCCAAGAGACCCAGTACTTC
CDR3 protein: CASSEGLASQETQYF

J gene: TRBJ1-1
CDR3 length: 12
clone size: many
D gene: .
V gene: TRBV29-1
CDR3 DNA: TGCAGCGTTGGACAAAGGAACACTGAAGCTTTCTTT
CDR3 protein: CSVGQRNTEAFF

J gene: TRBJ2-7
CDR3 length: 16
clone size: many
D gene: TRBD1
V gene: TRBV6-5
CDR3 DNA: TGTGCCAGCAGTTCACCCGGACAGGGCCTCACCTACGAGCAGTACTTC
CDR3 protein: CASSSPGQGLTYEQYF

J gene: TRBJ2-7
CDR3 length: 15
clone size: many
D gene: TRBD1
V gene: TRBV11-2
CDR3 DNA: TGTGCCAGCAGCGCACCCGGGACAGGGGGCGTCGAGCAGTACTTC
CDR3 protein: CASSAPGTGGVEQYF

J gene: TRBJ2-2
CDR3 length: 17
clone size: many
D gene: .
V gene: TRBV11-3
CDR3 DNA: TGTGCCAGCAGCCACCGACTTCCCGCCGCCGGCACCGGGGAGCTGTTTTTT
CDR3 protein: CASSHRLPAAGTGELFF

J gene: TRBJ1-2
CDR3 length: 15
clone size: many
D gene: .
V gene: TRBV6-1
CDR3 DNA: TGTGCCAGCAGTGAAGATTTTTGGGGGGTCTATGGCTACACCTTC
CDR3 protein: CASSEDFWGVYGYTF

J gene: TRBJ1-5
CDR3 length: 18
clone size: many
D gene: TRBD1
V gene: TRBV6-6
CDR3 DNA: TGTGCCAGCAGTTTTGACAGGGGTGCCGGTTATAGCAATCAGCCCCAGCATTTT
CDR3 protein: CASSFDRGAGYSNQPQHF

J gene: TRBJ2-5
CDR3 length: 14
clone size: few
D gene: TRBD2
V gene: TRBV6-5
CDR3 DNA: TGTGCCAGCAGTTACTCGCTAGCGGGGGAGACCCAGTACTTC
CDR3 protein: CASSYSLAGETQYF

J gene: TRBJ1-6
CDR3 length: 16
clone size: .
D gene: TRBD1
V gene: TRBV6-1
CDR3 DNA: TGTGCCAGCAGTGGGCCGGGACAGGGAACGAGTTCACCCCTCCACTTT
CDR3 protein: CASSGPGQGTSSPLHF

J gene: TRBJ2-5
CDR3 length: 17
clone size: .
D gene: TRBD2
V gene: TRBV11-2
CDR3 DNA: TGTGCCAGCAGCAGACTAGCGGGGAGGCCTTCGAGGGGGACCCAGTACTTC
CDR3 protein: CASSRLAGRPSRGTQYF

J gene: TRBJ1-1
CDR3 length: 13
clone size: many
D gene: .
V gene: TRBV19
CDR3 DNA: TGTGCCAGTACTAGGAGGTCGGGGACTGAAGCTTTCTTT
CDR3 protein: CASTRRSGTEAFF

J gene: TRBJ2-5
CDR3 length: 15
clone size: many
D gene: TRBD1
V gene: TRBV19
CDR3 DNA: TGTGCCAGTAGTTCCACCGGACAGGGGAGCGAGACCCAGTACTTC
CDR3 protein: CASSSTGQGSETQYF